This T cell receptor beta chain was obtained from a study of cytomegalovirus exposure and HLA in healthy donors. The CDR3 contains 17 residues. CDR1 and CDR2 (germline): SGHTS, YDEGEE. V lost 7 bases, J lost 6 bases, and 18 bases stayed unmatched. Of note for this clone: Its cognate antigen is unknown.

Study conclusions and caveats: In vitro checks showed that a few CMV-associated chains really do target CMV antigens.

Repertoires were generated with immunoSEQ multiplex PCR, while TCRdb's copy carries only in-frame clones and drops some. This table holds some 170,000 clones, 86% found once. The sample was PBMCs. The gene calls are TRBV5-8 and TRBJ2-3, with 9 bases lining up with TRBD1. This receptor was taken from a man aged 18-30 years in good health and CMV-seropositive. The CDR3 sequence: CASPVFRDREIGDTQYF. CDR3 DNA sequence: TGTGCCAGCCCCGTTTTTAGGGACAGGGAGATTGGCGATACGCAGTATTTT.